The 2 T cell receptor beta chains presented below share a single source sample, sequenced in a study of T cells in narcolepsy. Sequencing used immunoSEQ multiplex PCR; TCRdb keeps in-frame clones, though not all of them. This sample has around 34,000 clones; approximately 79% occur once, and the top ten carry roughly 3.5%. Sequenced sample: memory (CD45RA-) CD4+ T cells from blood. The origin of the receptors is a human donor in good health.

This clone was observed a single time. The V and J genes are TRBV30 and TRBJ2-6; D might be TRBD2 (5 bases). With 2 bases removed from V and 3 bases from J, the gap between germline ends came to 8 bases. From germline, CDR1 is GTSNPN and CDR2 SVGIG (reference sequence). The CDR3 loop spans 14 amino acids. The DNA for the CDR3 is TGTGCCTGGAGTTCGGGGTTTGGGGCCAACGTCCTGACTTTC. Encoded protein: CAWSSGFGANVLTF.

With regard to this clone: One end of the junction fails to match germline, which may point to a read error. Other DNA sequences within the sample encode an identical CDR3. For the CDR3, the DNA is TGCGCCAGCAGGAGGACAGCGGACTATGGCTACACCTTC. The encoded protein is CASRRTADYGYTF. V and J are TRBV5-4 and TRBJ1-2, with D tentatively TRBD1 (6 bases). This CDR3 contains 13 residues. Germline values: CDR1 SGHNT, CDR2 YYREEE (reference sequence). The full variable domain, in which reference TRBV5-4 and TRBJ1-2 provide the parts outside the CDR3, is ETGVTQSPTHLIKTRGQQVTLRCSSQSGHNTVSWYQQALGQGPQFIFQYYREEENGRGNFPPRFSGLQFPNYSSELNVNALELDDSALYLCASRRTADYGYTFGSGTRLTVV.